One and the same sample provided the 24 T cell receptor beta chains below, sequenced in a study of cytomegalovirus exposure and HLA in healthy donors. The PCR made use of 60 Vbeta and 13 Jbeta primers. TCRdb's table, derived via immunoSEQ multiplex PCR, lists solely in-frame clones and lacks some. This table has approximately 170,000 clones, 60% to 80% appearing once. The specimen sequenced was PBMCs. The receptors originated from a man aged 18-30 years in good health and CMV-seropositive.

The chain links TRBV7-2 to TRBJ2-1; D might be TRBD2 (6 bases). The CDR3 spans 11 residues. Trimming removed 4 bases at V and 15 bases at J, with 13 bases between. Germline lookup yields CDR1 SGHTA and CDR2 FQGNSA. Written as DNA, the CDR3 is TGTGCCAGCAGCTCGGGACTTACACGGTTCTTC. It translates to CASSSGLTRFF.

This clone was seen a handful of times. This rearrangement joins TRBV29-1 to TRBJ2-1; 12 bases match TRBD2. Unmatched junction bases numbered 15, after V lost 3 bases and J lost 0 bases. CDR3 length equals 20 residues. CDR1 and CDR2 from the germline V gene are SQVTM and ANQGSEA. The CDR3 loop reads CSVDPPSSGGALSSYNEQFF. The DNA for the CDR3 is TGCAGCGTTGACCCCCCCTCTAGCGGGGGGGCTCTTAGCTCCTACAATGAGCAGTTCTTC.

This sequence joins TRBV15 and TRBJ2-1, with TRBD2 identical over 9 bases. V lost 5 bases, J lost 0 bases, and 11 bases stayed unmatched. This CDR3 spans 18 amino acids. Germline V CDR1 and CDR2: LNHNV, YYDKDF (reference sequence). In nucleotides, the CDR3 is TGTGCCACCAGCTGGCGTGGCCTAGCGGGATACTCCTACAATGAGCAGTTCTTC. As protein: CATSWRGLAGYSYNEQFF.

This sequence joins TRBV30 and TRBJ2-5; 7 nucleotides line up with TRBD1. The CDR3 has 14 residues. CDR1 is GTSNPN and CDR2 is SVGIG in the germline V gene (reference sequence). V trimming: 5 bases; J trimming: 2 bases; junction bases outside the gene matches: 8. In nucleotides, the CDR3 is TGTGCCTGGCATAAACCGGGACAGCAAGAGACCCAGTACTTC. It is translated as CAWHKPGQQETQYF.

The CDR3 sequence: CASSPPYRFGNEQFF. DNA of the CDR3: TGTGCCAGCAGCCCCCCTTACAGGTTCGGCAATGAGCAGTTCTTC. The rearrangement links TRBV7-9 to TRBJ2-1; a possible D gene is TRBD1 (5 bases). Trimming took 5 bases from V and 6 from J, leaving 17 bases between them. Germline V gives CDR1 SEHNR, CDR2 FQNEAQ (reference sequence). CDR3 size: 15 residues.

The chain has TRBV7-6 and TRBJ1-1; perhaps TRBD1 as D (6 bases). Trimming left V 3 bases short and J 3 bases short, with 8 bases between. The germline CDR1 and CDR2 sequences are SGHVS and FNYEAQ. The CDR3 spans 13 residues. CDR3 in DNA: TGTGCCAGCAGCTTCGAGGGGGACACTGAAGCTTTCTTT. It specifies CASSFEGDTEAFF.

This clone was recorded once. V is TRBV27 and J is TRBJ2-3; a weak D match, TRBD2 (6 bases). With 6 bases removed from V and 3 bases from J, the gap between germline ends came to 16 bases. CDR1 is MNHEY, CDR2 SMNVEV, per germline (reference sequence). This CDR3 has 15 amino acids. The chain's CDR3 is CASRPGGGITDTQYF. The CDR3 DNA follows: TGTGCCAGCAGACCCGGTGGAGGGATTACAGATACGCAGTATTTT.

The chain uses TRBV18 and TRBJ2-2; D not certain. Per germline, CDR1 KGHSH and CDR2 LQKENI. V was clipped by 7 bases and J by 0 bases, with 12 bases between them. The CDR3 runs 15 residues. CDR3 region: CASWPTETNTGELFF. The CDR3 DNA follows: TGTGCCAGCTGGCCGACTGAAACGAACACCGGGGAGCTGTTTTTT.

The chain combines TRBV29-1 with TRBJ2-3, with 13 nucleotides matching TRBD2. Germline V lookup: CDR1 SQVTM, CDR2 ANQGSEA. V trimming: 8 bases; J trimming: 2 bases; junction bases outside the gene matches: 10. This CDR3 is built from 16 residues. CDR3 sequence (DNA): TGCAGCCCGAGACTAGCGGGAGGTGGGGACACAGATACGCAGTATTTT. It yields the protein CSPRLAGGGDTDTQYF.

The V call is TRBV7-9, the J call TRBJ1-1; 9 bases fit TRBD1. There are 16 residues in the CDR3. Germline CDR1 reads SEHNR; CDR2 reads FQNEAQ (reference sequence). Trimming at V came to 5 bases and at J to 3 bases, leaving 10 bases not matched to a gene. The CDR3 DNA reads TGTGCCAGCAGCGGGGACCCCGGGACAGGGTACACTGAAGCTTTCTTT. Translation gives CASSGDPGTGYTEAFF.

The genes are TRBV11-3 and TRBJ2-7, with a possible D match to TRBD1 (6 bases). V lost 5 bases and J lost 3, with 8 bases in between. Germline V gene sequence: CDR1 SGHNT, CDR2 YENEEA. The CDR3 runs to 12 residues. The CDR3 bases are TGTGCCAGCAGCATGGACAGCTACGAGCAGTACGTC. Its translation: CASSMDSYEQYV.

V usage is TRBV7-9 and J usage is TRBJ1-1; 9 positions agree with TRBD1. Trimming cost V 0 bases and J 1 base; bases outside gene matches: 9. This CDR3 contains 18 residues. CDR1 SEHNR and CDR2 FQNEAQ come from the germline V gene (reference sequence). CDR3 DNA: TGTGCCAGCAGCTTAGCGGGACAGGGTTTAGTGGGGAACACTGAAGCTTTCTTT. Translating it yields CASSLAGQGLVGNTEAFF. Combining the CDR3 with reference TRBV7-9 and TRBJ1-1 gives the whole variable domain DTGVSQNPRHKITKRGQNVTFRCDPISEHNRLYWYRQTLGQGPEFLTYFQNEAQLEKSRLLSDRFSAERPKGSFSTLEIQRTEQGDSAMYLCASSLAGQGLVGNTEAFFGQGTRLTVV.

This clone has just a few counts. V is TRBV30 and J is TRBJ2-3; TRBD2 agrees at 9 bases. CDR3 size: 12 residues. Germline loops: CDR1 GTSNPN, CDR2 SVGIG (reference sequence). CDR3 DNA sequence: TGTAGCGGGGGGCCCCGCACAGATACGCAGTATTTT. It translates to CSGGPRTDTQYF. Full variable domain (outside the CDR3, taken from reference TRBV30 and TRBJ2-3): SQTIHQWPATLVQPVGSPLSLECTVEGTSNPNLYWYRQAAGRGLQLLFYSVGIGQISSEVPQNLSASRPQDRQFILSSKKLLLSDSGFYLCSGGPRTDTQYFGPGTRLTVL.

The count of this clone is one. The V and J genes are TRBV6-5 and TRBJ2-5; possible D gene TRBD1, 6 bases. The CDR3 spans 15 residues. CDR1 and CDR2 (germline): MNHEY, SVGAGI. Trimming took off 5 bases at V and 3 bases at J, with 16 bases between the two ends. The CDR3 loop is CASSRTAEGEETQYF. The DNA of the CDR3 is TGTGCCAGCAGTCGGACCGCAGAGGGGGAAGAGACCCAGTACTTC.

In DNA, the CDR3 is TGCGCCAGCAGCTTGGACTCAGGGAACTATGGCTACACCTTC. Protein: CASSLDSGNYGYTF. The rearrangement joins TRBV5-1 to TRBJ1-2; D is perhaps TRBD1 (5 bases). The CDR3 consists of 14 residues. V was clipped by 0 bases and J by 2 bases, with 8 bases between them. Germline V lookup: CDR1 SGHRS, CDR2 YFSETQ.

The chain uses TRBV5-4 and TRBJ2-1; no definite D call. Germline CDR1 SGHNT, CDR2 YYREEE (reference sequence). The CDR3 length is 14 residues. The V end lost 0 bases, the J end lost 7 bases, and 11 bases lay between the germline ends. CDR3 residues: CASSLGGLVNEQFF. CDR3 in DNA: TGTGCCAGCAGCTTGGGAGGCCTCGTAAATGAGCAGTTCTTC.

The genes are TRBV4-2 and TRBJ1-2; D gene unclear. The ends were cut back, 0 bases at V and 6 bases at J, with 8 bases in the middle. The CDR3 is 13 residues long. CDR1 and CDR2 (germline): LGHNA, YNFKEQ. CDR3 in DNA: TGTGCCAGCAGCCAAGAAGTGCGGAATGGCTACACCTTC. Its translation is CASSQEVRNGYTF.

The chain couples TRBV5-1 to TRBJ1-2; 8 nucleotides line up with TRBD1. The CDR3 totals 14 residues. Germline assignment: CDR1 SGHRS and CDR2 YFSETQ. Trimming cost V 2 bases and J 6 bases; bases outside gene matches: 6. As DNA, the CDR3 is TGCGCCAGCAGCTTTCTACAGGGGGATAATGGCTACACCTTC. This translates into CASSFLQGDNGYTF.

This clone was recorded only once. The rearrangement uses TRBV27 and TRBJ2-3, with D possibly being TRBD2 (6 bases). This CDR3 contains 17 residues. Germline V gene lookup returns CDR1 MNHEY and CDR2 SMNVEV (reference sequence). V lost 7 bases and J lost 3, with 23 bases in between. Written as DNA, the CDR3 is TGTGCCAGCATTCCATGTAAGTGGCGGGGCCGTACAGATACGCAGTATTTT. Its protein is CASIPCKWRGRTDTQYF.

V usage is TRBV7-9 and J usage is TRBJ2-5, with a possible D match to TRBD1 (6 bases). The CDR3 sequence is 13 residues long. Trimming stripped 5 bases from V and 3 bases from J, with 10 bases between. CDR1 and CDR2 (germline): SEHNR, FQNEAQ (reference sequence). CDR3 DNA sequence: TGTGCCAGCAGCGCCCCAGGGGAAGAGACCCAGTACTTC. It is translated as CASSAPGEETQYF.

This sequence joins TRBV2 and TRBJ2-1, with D perhaps matching TRBD2 (6 bases). The length of the CDR3 is 14 residues. The V and J ends lost 2 bases and 3 bases respectively, with 8 bases between them. The germline V gene has CDR1 SNHLY and CDR2 FYNNEI. The CDR3 region is CASSERESYNEQFF. The CDR3 nucleotides read TGTGCCAGCAGTGAACGGGAGAGCTACAATGAGCAGTTCTTC.

Here the CDR3 DNA reads TGTGCCTGGAGTCGGGGACAGGCGCTTTACGAGCAGTACGTC. Its protein is CAWSRGQALYEQYV. This chain connects TRBV30 to TRBJ2-7; 8 nucleotides agree with TRBD1. The CDR3 sequence is 14 residues long. Germline assignment: CDR1 GTSNPN and CDR2 SVGIG (reference sequence). V dropped 2 bases and J dropped 4; count of bases not matched to a gene: 7.

The chain links TRBV29-1 to TRBJ1-3; D is possibly TRBD1 (6 bases). Trimming stripped 2 bases from V and 2 bases from J, with 7 bases between. The CDR3 extends over 13 amino acids. Germline values: CDR1 SQVTM, CDR2 ANQGSEA. CDR3 protein: CSVEYRAGNTIYF. Written as DNA, the CDR3 is TGCAGCGTTGAATACAGGGCTGGAAACACCATATATTTT.

The chain is built from TRBV21-1 and TRBJ2-7; the D call TRBD1 from the table was never checked on the DNA. TRBV21-1 is a pseudogene segment. The CDR3 is 19 residues long. As DNA, the CDR3 is TGTGCCAGCAGCCCACGGAGCCCCGGGACAGCCACGAGCTCCTACGAGCAGTACGTC. Protein: CASSPRSPGTATSSYEQYV.